This T cell receptor beta chain was recorded in a study of CD8 T cells in Susac syndrome (dated by TCRdb to about 2019). Concerning the study at large: Repertoire sequencing was used to test whether CD8+ T cell activation and differentiation in Susac syndrome was antigen driven. Broader findings and caveats from the paper: The TCR sequencing and HLA analysis was acknowledged to have included a relatively small number of individuals.

As to this clonotype: This clone's antigen is unknown. It has no much larger one-base neighbor in the sample; base qualities were not kept.

Looking up the germline V gene (reference sequence) yields CDR1 GTSNPN and CDR2 SVGIG. V is clipped by 2 bases and J by 1 base, and the sequence between their germline boundaries is 8 bases long. The CDR3 has 13 amino acids, counting the end cysteine and phenylalanine. The only DNA kept is the CDR3, 39 bases in frame from the first base. High-throughput TCR beta sequencing profiled peripheral blood CD8+ and CD4+ T cells from healthy donors, Susac syndrome patients and multiple sclerosis patients. Multiple sclerosis controls were treatment-naive patients with stable or active relapsing-remitting disease fulfilling revised McDonald criteria. Bulk CD8+ and CD4+ T cells were purified by magnetic negative isolation, while CD8+ TEMRA cells were enriched using FACS. Blood was drawn into EDTA tubes, processed within 24 hours, and PBMCs were isolated by density gradient centrifugation. PBMCs intended for TCR sequencing were cryopreserved in liquid nitrogen and were subsequently thawed in a 37 degrees C water bath. The sorted or isolated CD4+, CD8+ and CD8+ TEMRA cells reached a purity of at least 90%.

RNA was extracted using the RNeasy kit, and roughly 0.45 to 1 microgram was reverse transcribed with random hexamers. The immunoSEQ multiplex PCR assay, which covers 54 Vbeta and 13 Jbeta segments, was used to amplify TCR beta CDR3 regions. To correct PCR amplification bias, a synthetic template baseline was used for both primer optimization and computational correction. For the original study's pipeline: Reads were annotated to V, D and J genes according to IMGT and were analyzed with immunoSEQ Analyzer, with only productive sequences retained. Clonality was computed as one minus Shannon entropy normalized by log2 of the number of productive unique sequences. For each patient and control, public and private clones were evaluated among the 100 most prevalent clones. Clones were defined as Susac-specific if absent from the healthy and MS cohorts, from 1052 published viral clones and from other ImmuneACCESS disease sequences. In TCRdb, the public reads were trimmed at Q25 with fastp and aligned with MiXCR, with productive beta chains retained. Entries that share a CDR3 protein sequence are merged under the most common genes and DNA. TCRdb's processing, not the study's, gives the V and J calls here. Here the sample has 150,000 to 250,000 distinct CDR3 sequences; nearly 95% occur a single time. In total, the top ten clones hold 0.093% of the sample.

The chain was built from TRBV30 and TRBJ1-1; TRBD1 might be the D gene, on 5 matching bases. The receptor was isolated from a human donor with multiple sclerosis. Material for sequencing was CD4+ T cells from PBMCs. This receptor carries the CDR3 CAWSRQGNTEAFF. The DNA sequence is given as TGTGCCTGGAGTCGCCAGGGGAACACTGAAGCTTTCTTT.